The 24 T cell receptor beta chains below all came from one sample that was sequenced in a study of blood T cell repertoires in COVID-19. Profiled with immunoSEQ multiplex PCR; TCRdb holds only in-frame clones, not every one. This sample has 130,000 to 150,000 clones, with around 86% found just once. The sequenced sample was peripheral blood. These receptors all stem from a human donor in a cohort sampled during active COVID-19.

The J gene is TRBJ2-1, the V gene TRBV6-2 or TRBV6-3; 9 bases fit TRBD1. The CDR3 runs 15 residues. CDR1 and CDR2 (germline): MNHEY, SVGEGT. V was pared by 0 bases and J by 8 bases, with 5 bases of the junction left unmatched. CDR3 sequence reads: CASSYSMGQGYEQFF. The CDR3 region has the DNA TGTGCCAGCAGTTACTCGATGGGACAGGGTTATGAGCAGTTCTTC.

The V gene is TRBV12-3 or TRBV12-4, the J gene TRBJ1-1; unclear D gene. Trimming took 3 bases from V and 9 from J, leaving 14 bases between them. This CDR3 is 13 amino acids long. The CDR3 is CASSFVSGWKAFF. CDR3 in DNA: TGTGCCAGCAGTTTTGTTTCGGGGTGGAAAGCTTTCTTT.

This rearrangement joins TRBV15 to TRBJ2-2, with D tentatively TRBD1 (6 bases). Germline lookup yields CDR1 LNHNV and CDR2 YYDKDF (reference sequence). There are 16 residues in the CDR3. V lost 1 base to trimming and J lost 2 bases, with 11 bases between them. The CDR3 DNA is TGTGCCACCAGCAGAGGACAGGCCCTCAACACCGGGGAGCTGTTTTTT. Its protein is CATSRGQALNTGELFF.

This clone is a singleton in its sample. This chain connects TRBV10-3 to TRBJ2-7; TRBD1 might be the D (5 bases). Germline CDR1 reads ENHRY; CDR2 reads SYGVKD. CDR3 length: 14 residues. Trimming stripped 3 bases from V and 3 bases from J, with 12 bases between. The CDR3 loop reads CAISDLGDNYEQYF. In DNA form, the CDR3 reads TGTGCCATCAGTGACCTAGGGGATAACTACGAGCAGTACTTC.

The genes are TRBV7-8 and TRBJ2-7; D uncertain. Germline loops: CDR1 SGHVS, CDR2 FQNEAQ. CDR3 length equals 13 residues. V lost 0 bases to trimming and J lost 6 bases, with 9 bases between them. CDR3 loop: CASSLAQVVEQYF. The CDR3 region has the DNA TGTGCCAGCAGCTTAGCTCAGGTAGTCGAGCAGTACTTC.

The CDR3 region has the DNA TGCGCCAGCAGCCAAGATCCACCGGGACTAGCGGGGGGAACTAGCACAGATACGCAGTATTTT. Translated, it gives CASSQDPPGLAGGTSTDTQYF. The chain employs TRBV4-3 and TRBJ2-3; 15 nucleotides line up with TRBD2. Germline CDR1 LGHNA, CDR2 YSLEER. The CDR3 contains 21 residues. The trim removed 0 bases at V and 0 bases at J, leaving 10 bases unmatched.

The J gene is TRBJ1-2, the V gene TRBV3-1 (or the pseudogene TRBV3-2), with D unclear. Deletions cut 4 bases from V and 4 bases from J, with 16 bases between. This CDR3 has 15 amino acids. From germline, CDR1 is LGHDT and CDR2 YNNKEL (reference sequence). CDR3 coding DNA: TGTGCCAGCAGCCTGTTAGCTTCGGAAAGCTATGGCTACACCTTC. This codes for CASSLLASESYGYTF.

The chain couples TRBV19 to TRBJ1-2; the match to TRBD1 covers 8 bases. The junction had 13 bases not matched to a gene; V was cut back by 8 bases and J by 8 bases. The CDR3 covers 14 residues. Germline assignment: CDR1 LNHDA and CDR2 SQIVND (reference sequence). The CDR3 protein is CASATDRGSFGYTF. CDR3 bases: TGTGCCAGTGCCACAGACAGGGGCTCCTTCGGCTACACCTTC.

Note on this clone: Other DNA sequences in the same sample also yield this CDR3. V gene TRBV2 combines with J gene TRBJ2-7, with 9 bases matching TRBD1. The CDR3 loop spans 13 amino acids. With 6 bases clipped from V and 4 bases from J, the junction kept 4 bases outside the gene matches. Germline-derived CDR1 and CDR2 are SNHLY and FYNNEI. The CDR3 DNA reads TGTGCCAGCAGCGCCGGGACAGGGTACGAGCAGTACTTC. It is translated as CASSAGTGYEQYF.

The V call is TRBV19, the J call TRBJ1-4, with a weak D call TRBD1 (6 bases). CDR3 length equals 14 residues. The germline CDR1 and CDR2 sequences are LNHDA and SQIVND (reference sequence). Trimming took off 5 bases at V and 7 bases at J, with 14 bases between the two ends. CDR3 nucleotide sequence: TGTGCCAGTAGTGACAGGCCGGTCGGTGAAAAACTGTTTTTT. This codes for CASSDRPVGEKLFF.

The genes are TRBV19 and TRBJ2-7; 7 bases match TRBD2. Germline loops: CDR1 LNHDA, CDR2 SQIVND (reference sequence). With 3 bases clipped from V and 2 bases from J, the junction kept 7 bases outside the gene matches. CDR3 length: 15 amino acids. The CDR3 protein is CASSMVSGRAYEQYF. The CDR3 nucleotides are TGTGCCAGTAGTATGGTTAGTGGGAGGGCCTACGAGCAGTACTTC.

The chain is built from TRBV28 and TRBJ1-2; 8 bases line up with TRBD1. With V trimmed by 3 bases and J by 4 bases, 7 bases remained unmatched. Germline V gene data show CDR1 as MDHEN and CDR2 as SYDVKM. This CDR3 contains 15 residues. This CDR3 reads CASSFSGGDGYGYTF. The CDR3 DNA is TGTGCCAGCAGTTTTTCAGGGGGCGACGGCTATGGCTACACCTTC.

This clone was seen ten or more times. The chain joins TRBV28 to TRBJ1-2; TRBD1 agrees at 8 bases. Germline V gives CDR1 MDHEN, CDR2 SYDVKM. CDR3 length: 13 amino acids. The J segment lost 4 bases and the V segment lost 6 bases, leaving 4 bases of the junction unmatched. The CDR3 protein is CASRTGDVYGYTF. The CDR3 DNA sequence: TGTGCCAGCAGGACAGGGGACGTCTATGGCTACACCTTC.

V usage is TRBV29-1 and J usage is TRBJ2-7; D is perhaps TRBD1 (5 bases). Germline CDR1 SQVTM, CDR2 ANQGSEA. V was pared by 4 bases and J by 1 base, with 5 bases between. The CDR3 is made up of 11 amino acids. The CDR3 is CSVGQSYEQYF. The CDR3 DNA sequence: TGCAGCGTTGGACAGTCCTACGAGCAGTACTTC.

CDR3 nucleotide sequence: TGTGCCACTACCGACAGGGGAGTTGGCGGCTACACCTTC. It is translated as CATTDRGVGGYTF. This chain joins TRBV19 and TRBJ1-2, with 8 positions matching TRBD1. This CDR3 has 13 residues. Germline V lookup: CDR1 LNHDA, CDR2 SQIVND (reference sequence). V was pared by 10 bases and J by 8 bases, with 12 bases of the junction left unmatched.

The genes are TRBV7-9 and TRBJ2-1; TRBD1 matches at 8 bases. The V and J ends lost 2 bases and 7 bases, in that order; junction bases with no gene match: 10. The CDR3 extends over 16 amino acids. The germline V gene encodes CDR1 SEHNR and CDR2 FQNEAQ (reference sequence). The CDR3 sequence: CASSLPSGGADNEQFF. DNA for the CDR3: TGTGCCAGCAGCTTACCCTCAGGGGGCGCAGATAATGAGCAGTTCTTC. Supplemented by reference TRBV7-9 and TRBJ2-1, the full variable domain reads DTGVSQNPRHKITKRGQNVTFRCDPISEHNRLYWYRQTLGQGPEFLTYFQNEAQLEKSRLLSDRFSAERPKGSFSTLEIQRTEQGDSAMYLCASSLPSGGADNEQFFGPGTRLTVL.

CDR3 sequence reads: CASSIRLAGGSEQYF. The CDR3 coding sequence is TGTGCCAGTAGTATAAGACTAGCGGGAGGAAGCGAGCAGTACTTC. The rearrangement links TRBV19 to TRBJ2-7; 13 bases map to TRBD2. Germline assignment: CDR1 LNHDA and CDR2 SQIVND (reference sequence). V dropped 2 bases and J dropped 6; count of bases not matched to a gene: 4. The CDR3 has 15 residues.

The chain is built from TRBV9 and TRBJ2-3, with 9 bases matching TRBD2. J gave up 5 bases and V 0 bases, and 10 bases lay outside the gene matches. The CDR3 is 17 amino acids. Germline CDR1 and CDR2: SGDLS and YYNGEE. CDR3 DNA: TGTGCCAGCAGCGTAGAAAGCGGCGGGAGGGCCGTAGATACGCAGTATTTT. It encodes CASSVESGGRAVDTQYF. Based on the CDR3 plus reference TRBV9 and TRBJ2-3, the full variable domain is DSGVTQTPKHLITATGQRVTLRCSPRSGDLSVYWYQQSLDQGLQFLIQYYNGEERAKGNILERFSAQQFPDLHSELNLSSLELGDSALYFCASSVESGGRAVDTQYFGPGTRLTVL.

The CDR3 DNA follows: TGTGCCAGCAGCGCGAACTCACCCCTCCACTTT. Translating it yields CASSANSPLHF. This sequence joins TRBV11-2 and TRBJ1-6; D gene ambiguous. The germline V gene has CDR1 SGHAT and CDR2 FQNNGV. The CDR3 is 11 amino acids. The V and J ends lost 5 bases and 10 bases respectively, with 6 bases between them.

The chain is built from TRBV3-1 (or the pseudogene TRBV3-2) and TRBJ2-3, with D perhaps matching TRBD2 (6 bases). The CDR3 has 13 residues. Looked up from germline, CDR1 is LGHDT and CDR2 is YNNKEL (reference sequence). Deletions cut 4 bases from V and 4 bases from J, with 9 bases between. The CDR3 loop reads CASSLPGADTQYF. CDR3 DNA: TGTGCCAGCAGCCTCCCGGGGGCAGATACGCAGTATTTT.

This clone was picked up one time. V usage is TRBV6-5 and J usage is TRBJ2-7, with D maybe TRBD1 (5 bases). The germline V gene has CDR1 MNHEY and CDR2 SVGAGI. Trimming removed 0 bases at V and 3 bases at J, with 15 bases between. The CDR3 sequence is 16 residues long. DNA of the CDR3: TGTGCCAGCAGTTACTCGAGTCAGGGTTTGGTCTACGAGCAGTACTTC. The encoded protein is CASSYSSQGLVYEQYF.

In DNA form, the CDR3 reads TGTGCCAGCTCACCACGGTCCGGCGCGGGAGGTACCTACGAGCAGTACTTC. Protein product: CASSPRSGAGGTYEQYF. V gene TRBV18 combines with J gene TRBJ2-7, with 8 bases that match TRBD2. Germline trimming cut 1 base from V and 2 bases from J; bases unmatched to any gene: 10. Germline V gene lookup returns CDR1 KGHSH and CDR2 LQKENI. This CDR3 is built from 17 residues.

The gene calls are TRBV28 and TRBJ2-7; D gene unclear. Germline lookup yields CDR1 MDHEN and CDR2 SYDVKM. The length of the CDR3 is 14 residues. The V gene lost 2 bases and the J gene lost 2 bases, with 10 bases spanning the gap. The CDR3 DNA follows: TGTGCCAGCAGTTTAGACTGGCAGACCTACGAGCAGTACTTC. Protein: CASSLDWQTYEQYF.

The J gene is TRBJ2-1, the V gene TRBV25-1; the D gene is possibly TRBD2 (6 bases). Trimming pared 3 bases from V and 1 base from J, leaving 16 bases between. The CDR3 is made up of 17 amino acids. Germline V CDR1 and CDR2: MGHDK, SYGVNS. The CDR3 DNA follows: TGTGCCAGCAGTGATCCCCGGGCGCGGGGTTCCTACAATGAGCAGTTCTTC. It translates to CASSDPRARGSYNEQFF.